The sequence of this T cell receptor (beta chain) was determined in a study of T cell repertoires in cytomegalovirus infection. On the study more broadly: As its CMV epitopes, the study selected recently identified HLA-C-restricted and well-studied HLA-B-restricted targets. A matching HLA type, together with CMV infection, was signaled by public TCR beta signatures.

TCRdb passed the reads through MiXCR, listing each CDR3 protein once. The sample holds about 570,000 distinct CDR3 sequences, 35% to 50% seen once. The V and J ends lost 4 bases and 3 bases respectively, with 15 bases between them. Germline V CDR1 and CDR2: SEHNR, FQNEAQ (reference sequence). CDR3 length: 15 amino acids. This clonotype was counted only a few times. Its specificity is not known. Sequencing was performed on cultured PBMCs, taken from culture after CMV antigen stimulation. The chain combines TRBV7-9 with TRBJ1-1; D call uncertain. The TCR was taken from a human donor in good health (CMV status not recorded). Some clones in this sample may be carry-over from other donors' samples. The CDR3 nucleotides are TGTGCCAGCAGCTCCTATCTCTCATTGGACACTGAAGCTTTCTTT. It translates to CASSSYLSLDTEAFF.